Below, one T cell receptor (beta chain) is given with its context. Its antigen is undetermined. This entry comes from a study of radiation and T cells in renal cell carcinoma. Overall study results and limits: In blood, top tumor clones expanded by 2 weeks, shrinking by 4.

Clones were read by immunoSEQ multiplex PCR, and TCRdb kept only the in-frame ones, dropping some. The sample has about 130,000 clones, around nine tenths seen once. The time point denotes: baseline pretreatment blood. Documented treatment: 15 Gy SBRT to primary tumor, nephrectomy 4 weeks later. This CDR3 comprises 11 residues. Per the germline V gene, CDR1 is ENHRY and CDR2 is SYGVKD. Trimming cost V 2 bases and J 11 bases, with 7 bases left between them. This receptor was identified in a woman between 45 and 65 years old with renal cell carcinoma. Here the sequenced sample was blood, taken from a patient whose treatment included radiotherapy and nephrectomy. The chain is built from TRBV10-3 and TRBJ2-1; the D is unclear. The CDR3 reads CAISEEQKQFF. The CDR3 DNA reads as TGTGCCATCAGTGAGGAACAGAAGCAGTTCTTC.